This TCR beta chain was sequenced for a study of blood T cells in healthy people across ages. Overall study results and limits: The donors' CMV status was not determined, possibly confounding changes in expanded clonotypes. The unsorted PBMCs prevented any conclusive comparison of naive versus antigen-experienced cells.

A word on this clonotype: The antigen remains undetermined.

Next came a second PCR, run for about 6 to 11 cycles, which used a sample-barcoded 5' primer along with a J-beta primer mix. All cDNA molecules were each tagged by a template-switch adaptor with 12 random nucleotides. TCRdb re-analysed the 5' RACE reads in MiXCR, keeping a single row per CDR3 protein. Of a few hundred thousand distinct CDR3 sequences listed, 52% are singletons. The sequence was collected from a man aged 55-75 years in good health. Sequenced input: blood.

Here the CDR3 reads CASSLERSPLHF. The CDR3 nucleotides read TGTGCCAGCAGCCTTGAACGTTCACCCCTCCACTTT. The gene calls are TRBV7-2 and TRBJ1-6; D is undetermined. V was shortened by 5 bases and J by 9 bases, with 8 bases between the two germline ends. There are 12 residues in the CDR3. The germline gives CDR1 SGHTA, CDR2 FQGNSA.